Below are 4 T cell receptor beta chains sequenced from a single sample in a study of T cell responses to AZD1222 COVID-19 vaccine. The repertoire was sequenced with immunoSEQ multiplex PCR; TCRdb's copy has only in-frame clones and lacks some. The table includes roughly 140,000 clones, over 90% detected once. The sample here was peripheral blood, taken 28 days after the second AZD1222 dose. The receptors stem from an adult who received the AZD1222 COVID-19 vaccine.

This clone showed up just once. DNA for the CDR3: TGTGCCAGCAGCTTCGACAGTACCTACGAGCAGTACTTC. It is translated as CASSFDSTYEQYF. The V call is TRBV11-2, the J call TRBJ2-7, with a weak D call TRBD1 (5 bases). Germline V lookup: CDR1 SGHAT, CDR2 FQNNGV. CDR3 length: 13 amino acids. V was cut by 3 bases and J by 2 bases, with 8 bases left in between.

The V gene is TRBV5-1, the J gene TRBJ2-5; 7 bases match TRBD2. Trimming cost V 2 bases and J 3 bases; bases outside gene matches: 7. This CDR3 is built from 15 residues. Per the germline V gene, CDR1 is SGHRS and CDR2 is YFSETQ. For the CDR3, the DNA is TGCGCCAGCAGCTTTTCGGCGGGAGTAAAAGAGACCCAGTACTTC. Translation gives CASSFSAGVKETQYF.

The chain carries TRBV7-3 and TRBJ1-1, with no clear D. Germline V lookup: CDR1 SGHTA, CDR2 FQGTGA. V shed 5 bases and J shed 2 bases, with 15 bases lying between them. This CDR3 is 15 amino acids long. The CDR3 sequence: CASSPANGRNTEAFF. CDR3 sequence (DNA): TGTGCCAGCAGCCCCGCGAATGGCAGAAACACTGAAGCTTTCTTT.

The rearrangement links TRBV15 to TRBJ2-5; tentative D call: TRBD1 (6 bases). The CDR3 contains 13 residues. The germline V gene has CDR1 LNHNV and CDR2 YYDKDF (reference sequence). The V end lost 2 bases, the J end lost 4 bases, and 8 bases lay between the germline ends. The CDR3 coding sequence is TGTGCCACCAGCAGACCGGACAGAGAGACCCAGTACTTC. Translated: CATSRPDRETQYF.